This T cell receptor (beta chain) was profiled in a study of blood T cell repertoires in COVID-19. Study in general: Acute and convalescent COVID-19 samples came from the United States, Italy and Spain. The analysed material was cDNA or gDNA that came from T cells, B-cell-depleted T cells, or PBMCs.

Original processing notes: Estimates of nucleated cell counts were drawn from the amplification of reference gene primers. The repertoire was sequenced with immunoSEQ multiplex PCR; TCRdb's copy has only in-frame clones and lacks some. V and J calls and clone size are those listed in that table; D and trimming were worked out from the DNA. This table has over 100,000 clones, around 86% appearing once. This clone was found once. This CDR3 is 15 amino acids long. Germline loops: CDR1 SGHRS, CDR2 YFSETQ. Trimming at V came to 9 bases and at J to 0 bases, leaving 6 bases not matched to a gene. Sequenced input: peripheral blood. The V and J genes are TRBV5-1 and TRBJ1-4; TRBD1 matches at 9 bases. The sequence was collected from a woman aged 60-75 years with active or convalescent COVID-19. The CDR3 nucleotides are TGCGCCACCCGGACAGGGGCGGCAACTAATGAAAAACTGTTTTTT. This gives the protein CATRTGAATNEKLFF.